The clone carrying this T cell receptor beta chain was detected once. The data are from a study of T cell repertoires in cytomegalovirus infection. V was clipped by 3 bases and J by 5 bases, with 4 bases between them. Germline V gene data show CDR1 as LNHNV and CDR2 as YYDKDF (reference sequence). The CDR3 consists of 11 residues. A single record per CDR3 protein comes from TCRdb applying MiXCR to the reads. This sample carries about 100,000 distinct CDR3 sequences, about a quarter of them seen once, and the ten largest clones take approximately 39%. The clonotype was recovered from a human donor in good health (CMV status not recorded). Some clones in this sample may be carry-over from other donors' samples. The sample was CD8+ T cells from PBMCs. The chain employs TRBV15 and TRBJ2-5; D is undetermined. CDR3: CATSSFETQYF. The CDR3 DNA sequence: TGTGCCACCAGCAGCTTCGAGACCCAGTACTTC.